This section outlines one T cell receptor beta chain sequence together with its context. This clonotype was detected ten times or more. Its antigen has not been determined. No base-level quality is on record; no much larger clone is a single base apart. Preparation of the library involved 3' RACE. TCR libraries were constructed from RNA with a 3' RACE protocol that used unique molecular identifiers to correct for PCR amplification bias. Up to roughly 12 amplicon libraries were pooled and sequenced on an Illumina MiSeq with v2 2x250 paired-end chemistry. The study's own analysis went as follows. Reads were processed with Decombinator for assignment of V and J genes and CDR3, and barcode-based correction of errors and PCR bias was applied. Before Gini coefficients were calculated with the R ineq package, the repertoires were subsampled to the same depth. CDR3 similarity was assessed with GLIPH, Hamming distance and a shared triplet metric. TCRdb trimmed public reads at Q25 via fastp, called clones via MiXCR and kept in-frame beta chains. Identical CDR3 proteins give one entry, which carries the most common genes and DNA. The V and J calls come from TCRdb's annotation, not from the publication. The sample table holds approximately 95,000 distinct CDR3 sequences, of which approximately 6.9% were seen once. Roughly 1% of the sample comes from the top ten.

Reading the label with the study, this specimen's treatment or condition is: PENTA 11 planned treatment interruption arm or continuous ART arm. Children from the United Kingdom aged 2 to 15 years who had been given at least three-drug ART for at least 24 weeks were enrolled as participants. Cryopreserved PBMCs containing at least 5 million viable cells were needed, and a few candidate patients were excluded because their viable PBMC yield was low. Using a FACSAria III cell sorter, naive CD4+ CD45RA+ CD45RO- T cells were FACS-sorted out of thawed PBMCs. Sorted cells were fixed, and RNA was extracted using the RNeasy FFPE kit followed by the RNeasy Micro kit. The data originate from a study of HIV-infected children after antiretroviral therapy interruption (dated by TCRdb to about 2019). In terms of the full investigation: Eight children were included: four on planned treatment interruption and four on continuous treatment, all with CD4+ count above 500 and viral load below 50 copies/ml. The interruption group had a median age of about 9.5 years, and the continuous treatment group had a median age of approximately 8 years. Recorded exposure to EBV and CMV was present in most of the participating children. In the interruption arm, samples were obtained at week 0, week 12, end of interruption (week 24 or 48), and about 3 years after study end. In the continuous-treatment arm, samples from corresponding weeks 0, 48 and 150 were analyzed. Alongside thymic output measurements, TCR repertoires of children on planned treatment interruption were compared with TCR repertoires of children on continuous antiretroviral treatment.

Here is what the overall study found, with its caveats: In naive CD4+ repertoires of PTI patients, CDR3 sharing between time points fell after interruption began; many sequences were shared between end of interruption and 3 years later. An increase in the naive CD4+ Gini coefficient was observed by the end of treatment interruption, suggesting clonal expansion, and a return to baseline was observed by 3 years. Sorted CD45RA+ naive cells might include minor non-naive CD45RA+ populations such as EMRA or stem memory cells. The low number of patients is a limitation and the data should be interpreted with caution.

The starting material was CD45RA+ CD4+ T cells from PBMCs, pooled from several time points, obtained from a donor given antiretroviral therapy, either interrupted or continuous. The sample's cell subset or site, from its label and the paper: naive CD4+ CD45RA+ CD45RO- T cells. The source of this sequence is a pool of human donors with HIV.

Read as DNA, the sequence is TGTGCCAGCAGCGTAGGAATTGGCTACACCTTC. This codes for CASSVGIGYTF. In this chain, TRBV9 is recombined with TRBJ1-2; no D segment can be confidently identified. Its CDR3 holds 11 amino acids, cysteine through phenylalanine. The only DNA kept is the CDR3, 33 bases in frame from the first base. Relative to germline, V is 0 bases shorter and J is 7 bases shorter, with 4 bases between their ends. For CDR1 and CDR2, the germline V gene lists SGDLS and YYNGEE.